Sequencing of this T cell receptor beta chain was carried out in a study of identical twins. CDR1 and CDR2 (germline): MNHEY, SVGAGI. The CDR3 consists of 19 residues. Trimming took 4 bases from V and 4 from J; bases not matched to a gene: 11. TCRdb fed the 5' RACE reads into MiXCR, producing one record per CDR3 protein. Of approximately 220,000 distinct CDR3 sequences in the sample, around 8% were seen once. The sample also formed part of further work on yellow fever vaccine responses in identical twins.

The rearrangement joins TRBV6-5 to TRBJ2-3; 16 nucleotides align to TRBD2. The sequenced material came from memory (CD45RO+) T cells sorted from blood. This receptor was obtained from a woman aged 18-30 years in good health. This CDR3 is CASSWRGLAGGVRADTQYF. For the CDR3, the DNA is TGTGCCAGCAGTTGGCGGGGACTAGCGGGAGGGGTGCGGGCAGATACGCAGTATTTT.